This is a list of T cell receptor beta chains from one sample in a study of Graves' ophthalmopathy and Graves' hyperthyroidism. In TCRdb, the multiplex PCR reads were re-called with MiXCR into one record per CDR3 protein. The sample yields hundreds of thousands of distinct CDR3 sequences, 13% to 15% seen once. Sequencing was carried out using blood. These receptors all stem from a woman aged 30 to 39 with Graves' ophthalmopathy. Each CDR3 is given with its conserved first and last residue. A D gene is named only where the DNA matches it firmly. Size values are once, few and many counts, or a class for expanded clones, and some rows have none.

d_call: -
v_call: TRBV13
j_call: TRBJ2-5
clone_size: many
cdr3_aa: CASSLDRDATQYF
cdr3_nt: TGTGCCAGCAGCTTAGACAGGGATGCGACCCAGTACTTC

d_call: -
v_call: TRBV6-5
j_call: TRBJ1-1
clone_size: many
cdr3_aa: CASSYTVGEAFF
cdr3_nt: TGTGCCAGCAGTTACACCGTGGGAGAAGCTTTCTTT

d_call: -
v_call: TRBV2
j_call: TRBJ1-1
clone_size: many
cdr3_aa: CASSVPLIFENTEAFF
cdr3_nt: TGTGCCAGCAGTGTCCCCCTCATCTTTGAGAACACTGAAGCTTTCTTT

d_call: -
v_call: TRBV28
j_call: TRBJ1-5
clone_size: many
cdr3_aa: CASSSGAADNQPQHF
cdr3_nt: TGTGCCAGCAGTTCGGGGGCGGCTGACAATCAGCCCCAGCATTTT

d_call: -
v_call: TRBV7-2
j_call: TRBJ1-3
clone_size: few
cdr3_aa: CASSLRAGENTIYF
cdr3_nt: TGTGCCAGCAGCTTAAGGGCAGGGGAGAACACCATATATTTT

d_call: TRBD1
v_call: TRBV20-1
j_call: TRBJ1-2
clone_size: many
cdr3_aa: CSARDRDRGGYTF
cdr3_nt: TGCAGTGCTAGAGATAGGGACAGGGGTGGCTACACCTTC

d_call: -
v_call: TRBV6-1
j_call: TRBJ1-2
clone_size: many
cdr3_aa: CASSGGRAGYTF
cdr3_nt: TGTGCCAGCAGTGGGGGCAGGGCTGGCTACACCTTC

d_call: TRBD2
v_call: TRBV28
j_call: TRBJ2-5
clone_size: many
cdr3_aa: CASSSSGTSVETQYF
cdr3_nt: TGTGCCAGCAGTTCCTCCGGGACTAGCGTGGAGACCCAGTACTTC

d_call: TRBD2
v_call: TRBV5-1
j_call: TRBJ2-5
clone_size: -
cdr3_aa: CASSRFSGTPRRETQYF
cdr3_nt: TGCGCCAGCAGCCGATTTAGCGGGACCCCACGGAGGGAGACCCAGTACTTC

d_call: -
v_call: TRBV7-2
j_call: TRBJ2-7
clone_size: few
cdr3_aa: CASSLGGTTNYEQYF
cdr3_nt: TGTGCCAGCAGCTTAGGGGGGACAACAAACTACGAGCAGTACTTC

d_call: TRBD2
v_call: TRBV28
j_call: TRBJ2-1
clone_size: few
cdr3_aa: CASIPTRTSGNEQFF
cdr3_nt: TGTGCCAGCATTCCTACCAGGACTAGCGGGAATGAGCAGTTCTTC

d_call: -
v_call: TRBV28
j_call: TRBJ2-7
clone_size: many
cdr3_aa: CASSPTRLGFYEQYF
cdr3_nt: TGTGCCAGCAGCCCCACACGACTGGGTTTCTACGAGCAGTACTTC

d_call: TRBD2
v_call: TRBV7-3
j_call: TRBJ2-5
clone_size: many
cdr3_aa: CASSLSGGAGETQYF
cdr3_nt: TGTGCCAGCAGCTTGTCCGGGGGGGCCGGGGAGACCCAGTACTTC

d_call: TRBD2
v_call: TRBV19
j_call: TRBJ2-2
clone_size: many
cdr3_aa: CASSIDGGLPNTGELFF
cdr3_nt: TGTGCCAGTAGTATAGATGGGGGACTACCGAACACCGGGGAGCTGTTTTTT

d_call: TRBD2
v_call: TRBV28
j_call: TRBJ2-7
clone_size: many
cdr3_aa: CASSLSLAGAKYF
cdr3_nt: TGTGCCAGCAGTTTATCCCTAGCGGGGGCCAAGTACTTC

d_call: -
v_call: TRBV6-5
j_call: TRBJ1-5
clone_size: few
cdr3_aa: CASGSGPQPQHF
cdr3_nt: TGTGCCAGCGGTTCAGGACCACAGCCCCAGCATTTT

d_call: -
v_call: TRBV12-3/TRBV12-4
j_call: TRBJ1-3
clone_size: few
cdr3_aa: CASRRGGVGRGNTIYF
cdr3_nt: TGTGCCAGCAGACGCGGTGGGGTAGGAAGGGGAAACACCATATATTTT

d_call: TRBD1
v_call: TRBV12-3/TRBV12-4
j_call: TRBJ2-6
clone_size: many
cdr3_aa: CASSPTGVGANVLTF
cdr3_nt: TGTGCCAGCAGCCCCACAGGGGTCGGGGCCAACGTCCTGACTTTC

d_call: TRBD1
v_call: TRBV2
j_call: TRBJ1-2
clone_size: many
cdr3_aa: CAPVKGARHGYTF
cdr3_nt: TGTGCCCCCGTAAAGGGGGCTCGGCATGGCTACACCTTC

d_call: -
v_call: TRBV3-1
j_call: TRBJ2-2
clone_size: -
cdr3_aa: CASSQDWRGTGELFF
cdr3_nt: TGTGCCAGCAGCCAAGATTGGAGGGGCACCGGGGAGCTGTTTTTT

d_call: -
v_call: TRBV19
j_call: TRBJ2-2
clone_size: many
cdr3_aa: CASSWAGDTGELFF
cdr3_nt: TGTGCCAGTAGTTGGGCCGGGGACACCGGGGAGCTGTTTTTT

d_call: -
v_call: TRBV6-5
j_call: TRBJ1-1
clone_size: -
cdr3_aa: CASTLGDGEAFF
cdr3_nt: TGTGCCAGCACTTTAGGGGACGGTGAAGCTTTCTTT

d_call: TRBD2
v_call: TRBV7-2
j_call: TRBJ2-2
clone_size: few
cdr3_aa: CASSLRLAGTHTGELFF
cdr3_nt: TGTGCCAGCAGCTTAAGGCTAGCGGGAACGCACACCGGGGAGCTGTTTTTT

d_call: -
v_call: TRBV3-1
j_call: TRBJ2-5
clone_size: many
cdr3_aa: CASSPTLRAGDFQETQYF
cdr3_nt: TGTGCCAGCAGCCCCACCCTCCGGGCAGGAGATTTCCAAGAGACCCAGTACTTC

d_call: -
v_call: TRBV28
j_call: TRBJ2-7
clone_size: many
cdr3_aa: CASSPTGPPDF
cdr3_nt: TGTGCCAGCAGTCCTACAGGGCCCCCCGACTTC

d_call: -
v_call: TRBV5-1
j_call: TRBJ2-7
clone_size: many
cdr3_aa: CASQRQGGYEQYF
cdr3_nt: TGCGCCAGCCAGCGCCAGGGGGGTTACGAGCAGTACTTC

d_call: -
v_call: TRBV6-1
j_call: TRBJ1-1
clone_size: many
cdr3_aa: CASRRVSDTEAFF
cdr3_nt: TGTGCCAGCAGGAGGGTTTCGGACACTGAAGCTTTCTTT

d_call: TRBD1
v_call: TRBV6-1
j_call: TRBJ2-2
clone_size: many
cdr3_aa: CASRDRGSGELFF
cdr3_nt: TGTGCCTCCAGGGACAGGGGTTCCGGGGAGCTGTTTTTT

d_call: -
v_call: TRBV6-5
j_call: TRBJ2-2
clone_size: -
cdr3_aa: CASSYSAETGELFF
cdr3_nt: TGTGCCAGCAGTTACTCGGCAGAGACCGGGGAGCTGTTTTTT

d_call: TRBD1
v_call: TRBV29-1
j_call: TRBJ1-2
clone_size: many
cdr3_aa: CSATRDRGSYGYTF
cdr3_nt: TGCAGCGCCACCCGGGACAGGGGTTCCTATGGCTACACCTTC

d_call: -
v_call: TRBV29-1
j_call: TRBJ2-7
clone_size: -
cdr3_aa: CSVEDPLRGNEQYF
cdr3_nt: TGCAGCGTTGAAGATCCCCTCCGGGGAAACGAGCAGTACTTC

d_call: TRBD1
v_call: TRBV7-2
j_call: TRBJ1-1
clone_size: many
cdr3_aa: CASSNRGSRTEAFF
cdr3_nt: TGTGCCAGCAGCAACAGGGGCTCCAGAACTGAAGCTTTCTTT

d_call: TRBD1
v_call: TRBV28
j_call: TRBJ2-7
clone_size: many
cdr3_aa: CASSLRDRGRYEQYF
cdr3_nt: TGTGCCAGCAGTTTAAGGGACAGGGGACGCTACGAGCAGTACTTC

d_call: TRBD1
v_call: TRBV24-1
j_call: TRBJ2-5
clone_size: many
cdr3_aa: CATSDRTGQAVGTQYF
cdr3_nt: TGTGCCACCAGTGACCGAACCGGACAGGCGGTTGGGACCCAGTACTTC

d_call: -
v_call: TRBV30
j_call: TRBJ2-2
clone_size: -
cdr3_aa: CASTMRREGELFF
cdr3_nt: TGTGCCTCTACCATGAGGCGAGAGGGGGAGCTGTTTTTT

d_call: TRBD2
v_call: TRBV30
j_call: TRBJ2-5
clone_size: many
cdr3_aa: CAWSLASGGVQETQYF
cdr3_nt: TGTGCCTGGAGTTTGGCTAGCGGGGGAGTTCAAGAGACCCAGTACTTC

d_call: -
v_call: TRBV12-3/TRBV12-4
j_call: TRBJ2-7
clone_size: few
cdr3_aa: CASKWDSDEQYF
cdr3_nt: TGTGCCAGCAAATGGGACTCTGACGAGCAGTACTTC

d_call: -
v_call: TRBV5-1
j_call: TRBJ1-2
clone_size: many
cdr3_aa: CASSPAGTGYGYTF
cdr3_nt: TGCGCCAGCAGCCCCGCCGGGACGGGCTATGGCTACACCTTC

d_call: TRBD1
v_call: TRBV6-2/TRBV6-3
j_call: TRBJ2-7
clone_size: -
cdr3_aa: CASRPGTGLYEQYF
cdr3_nt: TGTGCCAGCAGACCCGGGACAGGGCTGTACGAGCAGTACTTC

d_call: -
v_call: TRBV5-1
j_call: TRBJ2-5
clone_size: many
cdr3_aa: CASSLVSDRETQYF
cdr3_nt: TGCGCCAGCAGCTTGGTATCGGACAGAGAGACCCAGTACTTC

d_call: -
v_call: TRBV28
j_call: TRBJ2-5
clone_size: -
cdr3_aa: CASSPSVGETQYF
cdr3_nt: TGTGCCAGCAGCCCTAGCGTTGGAGAGACCCAGTACTTC

d_call: -
v_call: TRBV12-3/TRBV12-4
j_call: TRBJ2-7
clone_size: many
cdr3_aa: CASSTTGSREQYF
cdr3_nt: TGTGCCAGCAGCACAACCGGTTCAAGGGAGCAGTACTTC

d_call: TRBD1
v_call: TRBV15
j_call: TRBJ2-6
clone_size: many
cdr3_aa: CATSRSGTGTGANVLTF
cdr3_nt: TGTGCCACCAGCAGAAGCGGGACAGGGACTGGGGCCAACGTCCTGACTTTC